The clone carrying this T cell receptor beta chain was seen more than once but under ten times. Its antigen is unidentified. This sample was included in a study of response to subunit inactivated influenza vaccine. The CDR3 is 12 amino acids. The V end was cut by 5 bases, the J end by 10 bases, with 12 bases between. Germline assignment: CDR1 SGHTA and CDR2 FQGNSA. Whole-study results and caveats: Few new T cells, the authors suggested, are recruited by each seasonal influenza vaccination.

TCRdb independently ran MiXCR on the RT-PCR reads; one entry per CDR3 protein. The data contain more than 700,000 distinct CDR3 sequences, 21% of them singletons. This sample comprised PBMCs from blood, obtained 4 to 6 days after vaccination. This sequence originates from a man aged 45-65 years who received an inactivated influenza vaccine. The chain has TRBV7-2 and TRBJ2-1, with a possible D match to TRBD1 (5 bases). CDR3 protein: CASSPRAGEQFF. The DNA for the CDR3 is TGTGCCAGCAGCCCAAGAGCAGGGGAGCAGTTCTTC. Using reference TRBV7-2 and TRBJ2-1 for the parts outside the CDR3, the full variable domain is GAGVSQSPSNKVTEKGKDVELRCDPISGHTALYWYRQSLGQGLEFLIYFQGNSAPDKSGLPSDRFSAERTGGSVSTLTIQRTQQEDSAVYLCASSPRAGEQFFGPGTRLTVL.